This is a list of T cell receptor beta chains from one sample in a study of identical twins. TCRdb re-analysed the 5' RACE reads in MiXCR, keeping a single row per CDR3 protein. The sample has 250,000 or so distinct CDR3 sequences; around 6.6% are singletons. This same sample was also part of a study on yellow fever vaccine responses in identical twins.

Source material: memory (CD45RO+) T cells sorted from blood. Every receptor here comes from a woman aged 18-30 years in good health. Each CDR3 is given with its conserved first and last residue. The D gene is left open where the match is weak. A row's size may be missing; if present it is once, few, many or a size class.

TRBJ2-7,-,TRBV28,-,TGTGCCAGCAGTTTCTCTCTACCCGGCCTTTCCTACGAGCAGTACTTC,CASSFSLPGLSYEQYF
TRBJ2-7,many,TRBV27,-,TGTGCCAGCAGTCATAACGGAATTAACTACGAGCAGTACTTC,CASSHNGINYEQYF
TRBJ2-1,few,TRBV7-9,TRBD2,TGTGCCAGCAGCTTACTAGCGGGGGCTTCAAATGAGCAGTTCTTC,CASSLLAGASNEQFF
TRBJ2-1,-,TRBV7-3,-,TGTGCCAGCAGCTTAACCGGAGGAGTCCAGAATGAGCAGTTCTTC,CASSLTGGVQNEQFF
TRBJ1-1,many,TRBV9,-,TGTGCCAGCAGCGTTCGGGCTATAGGTGAAGCTTTCTTT,CASSVRAIGEAFF
TRBJ2-7,-,TRBV3-1,TRBD1,TGTGCCAGCAGCCAAGTTCAGGGGGTGGCAGGCGAGCAGTACTTC,CASSQVQGVAGEQYF
TRBJ2-2,many,TRBV7-6,-,TGTGCCAGCAGCTTTTCTAGCTCCGGGGAGCTGTTTTTT,CASSFSSSGELFF
TRBJ2-5,-,TRBV15,TRBD2,TGTGCCACCAGCAGAGGAGGACTAGCGGGGGAGACCCAGTACTTC,CATSRGGLAGETQYF
TRBJ2-1,-,TRBV5-1,TRBD1,TGCGCCAGCAGCTTGGGGACAGGGGGAGGCCCCTACAATGAGCAGTTCTTC,CASSLGTGGGPYNEQFF
TRBJ2-1,-,TRBV7-3,TRBD2,TGTGCCAGCAGCTTAATGGGAGGGAATGAGCAGTTCTTC,CASSLMGGNEQFF
TRBJ2-1,-,TRBV4-2,-,TGTGCCAGCAGCCAAGAAGATTACAATGAGCAGTTCTTC,CASSQEDYNEQFF
TRBJ2-7,-,TRBV2,TRBD2,TGTGCCAGCAAATCGGCTAGCGGGAGTTACGAGCAGTACTTC,CASKSASGSYEQYF
TRBJ1-6,many,TRBV27,TRBD1,TGTGCCAGCAGCACTTCTGGACAGGGAGGTTCACCCCTCCACTTT,CASSTSGQGGSPLHF
TRBJ2-3,many,TRBV6-4,TRBD2,TGTGCCAGCAGTGATGTCGGGGGGGGCACAGATACGCAGTATTTT,CASSDVGGGTDTQYF
TRBJ2-7,few,TRBV28,TRBD2,TGTGCCAGCATCCGGGGAGGGAGTTACTCCTACGAGCAGTACTTC,CASIRGGSYSYEQYF
TRBJ2-3,-,TRBV10-3,TRBD1,TGTGCCATCAGGAGGGACAGGGGAGATACGCAGTATTTT,CAIRRDRGDTQYF
TRBJ2-5,-,TRBV19,TRBD2,TGTGCCAGTAGTCCACGACTAGCGAGGTACCAAGAGACCCAGTACTTC,CASSPRLARYQETQYF
TRBJ2-1,many,TRBV28,-,TGTGCCAGCAGAGCTGCTGGGGCAGGGTCCTACAATGAGCAGTTCTTC,CASRAAGAGSYNEQFF
TRBJ2-2,many,TRBV29-1,-,TGCAGTGTCCAGGGCACCGGGGAGCTGTTTTTT,CSVQGTGELFF
TRBJ1-5,-,TRBV12-3/TRBV12-4,TRBD1,TGTGCCAGCAATCTGGGACAGGGAAGTCAGCCCCAGCATTTT,CASNLGQGSQPQHF
TRBJ2-3,-,TRBV29-1,-,TGCAGCGTGCGACAGGATACGCAGTATTTT,CSVRQDTQYF
TRBJ2-5,few,TRBV7-6,TRBD1,TGTGCCAGCAGCCTATTTATCGGACAGGGAAAGGAGACCCAGTACTTC,CASSLFIGQGKETQYF
TRBJ2-3,many,TRBV5-1,-,TGCGCCAGCAGCTTGAGGGAGACTGGCAAGTCAGATACGCAGTATTTT,CASSLRETGKSDTQYF
TRBJ1-5,few,TRBV28,-,TGTGCCAGCAGTTTATCAATTAGCAATCAGCCCCAGCATTTT,CASSLSISNQPQHF
TRBJ2-5,many,TRBV19,TRBD1,TGTGCCAGTAGCCCGACAGGGAAAGAGACCCAGTACTTC,CASSPTGKETQYF
TRBJ2-3,few,TRBV24-1,-,TGTGCCACCAGTGATCCCGCGGCGGACAGACTCACAGATACGCAGTATTTT,CATSDPAADRLTDTQYF
TRBJ1-2,many,TRBV20-1,-,TGCAGTGTTAAGCACGGGGACTGGACGTGGGGCTACACCTTC,CSVKHGDWTWGYTF
TRBJ2-1,many,TRBV4-2,TRBD2,TGTGCCAGCAGCCAAGATAGTACTAGCGGGGCCTACAATGAGCAGTTCTTC,CASSQDSTSGAYNEQFF
TRBJ2-7,few,TRBV6-1,TRBD1,TGTGCCAGCAGCAGCCCGACAGGGGACTACGAGCAGTACTTC,CASSSPTGDYEQYF
TRBJ2-7,many,TRBV20-1,-,TGCAGTGCTAGACAGGGTGACTACGAGCAGTACTTC,CSARQGDYEQYF
TRBJ2-3,few,TRBV5-1,TRBD2,TGCGCCAGCAGCCCCGGACTAGCGGGAACAAACACAGATACGCAGTATTTT,CASSPGLAGTNTDTQYF
TRBJ2-1,few,TRBV24-1,TRBD2,TGTGCCACCAGGGGAGCTAGCGGGGGGGTCAATGAGCAGTTCTTC,CATRGASGGVNEQFF
TRBJ1-2,-,TRBV28,TRBD1,TGTGCCAGCAAGACAGGGTACCATGGCTACACCTTC,CASKTGYHGYTF
TRBJ1-5,-,TRBV5-5,-,TGTGCCAGCAGCTCCCAGGGACTGAAGGATCAGCCCCAGCATTTT,CASSSQGLKDQPQHF
TRBJ2-5,-,TRBV6-1,-,TGTGCCAGCAGTCCCGGTCCGGGGGGCCGTGAGACCCAGTACTTC,CASSPGPGGRETQYF
TRBJ2-5,few,TRBV3-1,-,TGTGCCAGCAGCCCAGCCCGGGGGGCTGAGACCCAGTACTTC,CASSPARGAETQYF
TRBJ1-3,few,TRBV6-1,TRBD1,TGTGCCAGCAGCCCACGCGGGACAGGAGTTCACTCTGGAAACACCATATATTTT,CASSPRGTGVHSGNTIYF
TRBJ2-7,many,TRBV18,-,TGTGCCAGCTCACGAGGGACACTCTACGAGCAGTACTTC,CASSRGTLYEQYF
TRBJ2-3,many,TRBV9,TRBD2,TGTGCCAGCAGCTTTAGCGGGGGGGCGAATACGCAGTATTTT,CASSFSGGANTQYF
TRBJ2-3,-,TRBV20-1,-,TGCAGTGCTAGAGACTATGATACGCAGTATTTT,CSARDYDTQYF
TRBJ1-1,few,TRBV20-1,-,TGCAGTGCCCAACTTGGGGACACTGAAGTTTTCTTT,CSAQLGDTEVFF
TRBJ2-7,-,TRBV3-1,TRBD2,TGTGCCAGCAGCAGCACTAGCGGGAGAGCCTACGAGCAGTACTTC,CASSSTSGRAYEQYF
TRBJ2-1,-,TRBV7-8,TRBD1,TGTGCCAGCACCCCGGACAGGGGCAATGAGCAGTTCTTC,CASTPDRGNEQFF
TRBJ2-3,many,TRBV20-1,TRBD1,TGCAGTGCTAGCCAGGGGGCGCAGGGTACGCAGTATTTT,CSASQGAQGTQYF
TRBJ1-3,-,TRBV5-1,-,TGCGCCAGCAGCTTGAGTGGAGTCTCTGGAAACACCATATATTTT,CASSLSGVSGNTIYF
TRBJ2-2,-,TRBV5-4,-,TGTGCCAGCAGCTTGGGAGGTCTAGCAGAGGAGCTGTTTTTT,CASSLGGLAEELFF
TRBJ2-1,many,TRBV12-3/TRBV12-4,TRBD1,TGTGCCAGCACCTCAGGACAGGGTCCCTACAATGAGCAGTTCTTC,CASTSGQGPYNEQFF
TRBJ1-6,-,TRBV7-8,TRBD1,TGTGCCAGCAGCGCAGAGACAGGGTCTAATTCACCCCTCCACTTT,CASSAETGSNSPLHF
TRBJ2-3,few,TRBV12-3/TRBV12-4,TRBD2,TGTGCCAGCAGTTATGGCGGGAGGGGGGCAGATACGCAGTATTTT,CASSYGGRGADTQYF
TRBJ2-5,few,TRBV4-1,TRBD2,TGCGCCAGCAGCTCCGCTCCGGGGGGGCCCCAGTACTTC,CASSSAPGGPQYF
TRBJ1-2,-,TRBV3-1,TRBD1,TGTGCCAGCAGCTTCCCCGCCCGGAACAGGGGTGTGTACGGCTACACCTTC,CASSFPARNRGVYGYTF
TRBJ1-1,few,TRBV20-1,TRBD1,TGCAGTGCCAGGACAGGGGCGGCGAACACTGAAGCTTTCTTT,CSARTGAANTEAFF
TRBJ2-5,few,TRBV20-1,TRBD2,TGCAGTGCTAGACCTGGACTAGCAGCGTCTGAGACCCAGTACTTC,CSARPGLAASETQYF
TRBJ2-1,many,TRBV20-1,TRBD2,TGCAGTGCTAGGCGGGAGGTCAATGAGCAGTTCTTC,CSARREVNEQFF
TRBJ1-6,-,TRBV7-9,-,TGTGCCAGCAGCTTTTCCAGGGTTGGTTCACCCCTCCACTTT,CASSFSRVGSPLHF